Described below is a single T cell receptor (beta chain) sequence and its context. The sample belongs to a study of shared clonotypes between healthy human individuals. Terminally differentiated effector memory CD45RA+ cells were excluded by CCR7 positive selection of CD45RO-negative cells. Germline V gene sequence: CDR1 SGHTS, CDR2 YDEGEE. The CDR3 has 14 amino acids. The junction had 6 bases not matched to a gene; V was cut back by 3 bases and J by 7 bases. Genomic DNA (from each subset) was split evenly across several immunoSEQ plates. The sorted-subset replicate PCRs were given roughly 190 ng DNA, which is 27,000 or so T cell genomes. Data came from immunoSEQ multiplex PCR; TCRdb stores just in-frame clones and leaves some out. Found here are hundreds of thousands of clones, 85% to 95% of them singletons; the top ten hold around 0.12%.

Sequencing was done on a sample of naive CD8+ T cells sorted from blood. V is TRBV5-8 and J is TRBJ2-1, with TRBD2 matching 8 bases. The TCR was taken from a woman aged 30 to 39 in good health. The CDR3 protein is CASSSGLAWNEQFF. The CDR3 DNA follows: TGTGCCAGCAGCTCAGGACTAGCATGGAATGAGCAGTTCTTC. Full variable domain (rest looked up from reference TRBV5-8 and TRBJ2-1): EAGVTQSPTHLIKTRGQQATLRCSPISGHTSVYWYQQALGLGLQFLLWYDEGEERNRGNFPPRFSGRQFPNYSSELNVNALELEDSALYLCASSSGLAWNEQFFGPGTRLTVL.